Sequencing of this T cell receptor beta chain was carried out in a study of CD8 T cells in Susac syndrome. Random hexamers primed reverse transcription of about 0.45 to 1 ug RNA. Amplification of TCR beta CDR3 across 54 Vbeta and 13 Jbeta was performed with immunoSEQ multiplex PCR. From the immunoSEQ multiplex PCR reads, TCRdb called clonotypes with MiXCR, one entry per CDR3 protein. The data show 120,000 to 150,000 distinct CDR3 sequences, approximately 95% seen once. The length of the CDR3 is 15 residues. Looked up from germline, CDR1 is SGDLS and CDR2 is YYNGEE. V was clipped by 0 bases and J by 8 bases; unmatched bases: 5.

Sequencing used CD8+ T cells from PBMCs. The rearrangement joins TRBV9 to TRBJ2-1, with TRBD2 matching 10 bases. The sequence was obtained from a human donor in good health. Written as DNA, the CDR3 is TGTGCCAGCAGCGTAGGAGCGGGGGGGTTGTATGAGCAGTTCTTC. This gives the protein CASSVGAGGLYEQFF.